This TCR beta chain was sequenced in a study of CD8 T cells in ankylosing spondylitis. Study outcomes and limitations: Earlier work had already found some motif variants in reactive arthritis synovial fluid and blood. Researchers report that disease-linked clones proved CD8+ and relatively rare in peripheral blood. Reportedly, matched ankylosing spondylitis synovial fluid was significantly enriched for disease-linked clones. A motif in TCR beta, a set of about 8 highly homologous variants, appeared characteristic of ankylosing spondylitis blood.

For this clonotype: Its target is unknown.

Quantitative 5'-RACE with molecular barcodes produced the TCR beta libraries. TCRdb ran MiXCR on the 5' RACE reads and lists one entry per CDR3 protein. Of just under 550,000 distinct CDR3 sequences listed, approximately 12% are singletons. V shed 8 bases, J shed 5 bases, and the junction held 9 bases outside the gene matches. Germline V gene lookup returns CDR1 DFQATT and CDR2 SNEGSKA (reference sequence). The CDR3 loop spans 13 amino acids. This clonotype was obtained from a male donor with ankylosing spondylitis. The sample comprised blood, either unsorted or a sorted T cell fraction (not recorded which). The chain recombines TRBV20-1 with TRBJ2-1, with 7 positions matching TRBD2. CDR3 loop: CSIIRTRNNEQFF. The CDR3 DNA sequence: TGCAGTATAATACGGACTAGGAACAATGAGCAGTTCTTC.